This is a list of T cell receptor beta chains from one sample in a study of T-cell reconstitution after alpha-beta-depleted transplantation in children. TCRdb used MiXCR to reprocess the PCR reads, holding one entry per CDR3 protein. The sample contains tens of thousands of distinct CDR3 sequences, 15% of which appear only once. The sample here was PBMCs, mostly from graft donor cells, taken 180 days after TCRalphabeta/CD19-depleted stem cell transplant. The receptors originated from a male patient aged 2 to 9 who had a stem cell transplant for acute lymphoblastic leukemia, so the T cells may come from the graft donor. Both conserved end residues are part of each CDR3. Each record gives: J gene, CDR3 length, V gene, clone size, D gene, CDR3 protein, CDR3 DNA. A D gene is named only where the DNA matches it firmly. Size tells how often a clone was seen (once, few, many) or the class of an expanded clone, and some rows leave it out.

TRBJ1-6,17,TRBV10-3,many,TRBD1,CAISHARGGSYNSPLHF,TGTGCCATCAGCCATGCCAGGGGGGGCTCCTATAATTCACCCCTCCACTTT
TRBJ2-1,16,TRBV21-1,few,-,CASSKEGRVGHNEQFF,TGTGCCAGCAGCAAAGAGGGCCGGGTAGGCCACAATGAGCAGTTCTTC
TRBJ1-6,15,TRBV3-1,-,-,CASSQDPTYNSPLHF,TGTGCCAGCAGCCAAGATCCGACATATAATTCACCCCTCCACTTT
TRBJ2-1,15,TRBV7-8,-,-,CASSLEQGLYNERFF,TGTGCCAGCAGCTTAGAGCAAGGGCTCTACAATGAGCGGTTCTTC
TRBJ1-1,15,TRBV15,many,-,CATSSGGAVNTEAFF,TGTGCCACCAGTAGTGGTGGGGCGGTGAACACTGAAGCTTTCTTT
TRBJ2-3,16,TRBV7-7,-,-,CASSLVPEGATDTQYF,TGTGCCAGCAGCTTAGTCCCAGAGGGCGCCACAGATACGCAGTATTTT
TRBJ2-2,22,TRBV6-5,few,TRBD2,CASTSHPGLAGGITRNTGELFF,TGTGCCAGCACTTCTCACCCGGGGCTAGCGGGGGGAATTACTAGGAACACCGGGGAGCTGTTTTTT
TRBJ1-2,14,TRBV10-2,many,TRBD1,CASSARQGQNGYTF,TGCGCCAGCAGTGCCAGACAGGGGCAGAATGGCTACACCTTC
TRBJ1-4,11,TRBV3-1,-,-,CASSQDRTVFF,TGTGCCAGCAGCCAGGACCGGACGGTTTTCTTT
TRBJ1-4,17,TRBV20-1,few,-,CSARDVDPRPTNEKLFF,TGCAGTGCTAGAGATGTCGACCCCAGGCCAACTAATGAAAAACTGTTTTTT
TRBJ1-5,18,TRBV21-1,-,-,CASSPPDRRAGKCQPQHF,TGTGCCAGCAGCCCCCCCGACCGCCGGGCGGGTAAGTGTCAGCCCCAGCATTTT
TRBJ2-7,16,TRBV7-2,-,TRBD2,CASSITSGAVDYEQYF,TGTGCCAGCAGCATTACTAGCGGGGCGGTCGACTACGAGCAGTACTTC
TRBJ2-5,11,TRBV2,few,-,CASSESETQYF,TGTGCCAGCAGTGAGTCAGAGACCCAGTACTTC
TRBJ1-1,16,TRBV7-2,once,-,CASSPYHDSLNTEAFF,TGTGCCAGCAGCCCCTACCACGACAGCTTGAACACTGAAGCTTTCTTT
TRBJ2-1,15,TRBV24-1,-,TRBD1,CATSDPDRGHNEQFF,TGTGCCACCAGTGACCCAGACAGGGGACACAATGAGCAGTTCTTC
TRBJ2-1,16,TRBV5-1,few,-,CASSLLRGSSYNEQFF,TGCGCCAGCAGCTTGCTTCGGGGTAGTTCCTACAATGAGCAGTTCTTC
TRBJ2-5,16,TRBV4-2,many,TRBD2,CASSQGAAGGEETQYF,TGTGCCAGCAGCCAGGGGGCCGCGGGAGGGGAAGAGACCCAGTACTTC
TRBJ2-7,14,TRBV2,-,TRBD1,CASSGDRGLGEQYF,TGTGCCAGCAGTGGGGACAGGGGGCTTGGAGAGCAGTACTTC
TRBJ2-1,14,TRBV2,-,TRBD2,CASMASGGPNEQFF,TGTGCCAGCATGGCGAGCGGGGGGCCCAATGAGCAGTTCTTC
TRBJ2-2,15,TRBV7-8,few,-,CASKGTAGNTGELFF,TGTGCCAGCAAGGGGACGGCAGGGAACACCGGGGAGCTGTTTTTT
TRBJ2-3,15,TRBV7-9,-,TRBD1,CASSPGTGDADTQYF,TGTGCCAGCAGCCCGGGGACAGGGGACGCGGATACGCAGTATTTT
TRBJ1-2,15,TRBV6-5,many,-,CASSWGEREGNGYTF,TGTGCCAGCAGTTGGGGTGAGAGGGAGGGTAATGGCTACACCTTC
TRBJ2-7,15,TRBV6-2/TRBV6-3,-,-,CASSWNGDSAYEQYF,TGTGCCAGCAGTTGGAACGGGGATTCCGCTTACGAGCAGTACTTC
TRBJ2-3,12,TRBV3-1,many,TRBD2,CASGTSGDTQYF,TGTGCCAGCGGGACTAGCGGAGATACGCAGTATTTT
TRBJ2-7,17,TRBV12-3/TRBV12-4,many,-,CASSLRVGLGAVGEQYF,TGTGCCAGCAGTTTACGGGTCGGGTTGGGGGCCGTCGGCGAGCAGTACTTC
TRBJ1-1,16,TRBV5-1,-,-,CASSPWTARSNTEAFF,TGCGCCAGCAGCCCGTGGACAGCCCGGTCGAACACTGAAGCTTTCTTT
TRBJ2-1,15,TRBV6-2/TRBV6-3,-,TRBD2,CASSLAGASYNEQFF,TGTGCCAGCAGTCTAGCGGGGGCCTCCTACAATGAGCAGTTCTTC
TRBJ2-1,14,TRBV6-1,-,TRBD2,CASSRLAGYNEQFF,TGTGCCAGCAGTAGACTAGCGGGGTACAATGAGCAGTTCTTC
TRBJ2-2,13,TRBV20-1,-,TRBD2,CSWTSGDTGELFF,TGCAGTTGGACTAGCGGAGACACCGGGGAGCTGTTTTTT
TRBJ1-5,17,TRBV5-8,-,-,CASSLVAHSGSNQPQHF,TGTGCCAGCAGCTTGGTGGCTCATTCGGGTAGCAATCAGCCCCAGCATTTT
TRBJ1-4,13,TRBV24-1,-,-,CAIFGTANEKLFF,TGTGCCATCTTCGGGACGGCTAATGAAAAACTGTTTTTT
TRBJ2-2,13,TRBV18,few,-,CASSPNPTGELFF,TGTGCCAGCTCACCAAACCCAACCGGGGAGCTGTTTTTT
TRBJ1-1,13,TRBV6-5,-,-,CASSYEGETEAFF,TGTGCCAGCAGTTATGAGGGAGAAACTGAAGCTTTCTTT
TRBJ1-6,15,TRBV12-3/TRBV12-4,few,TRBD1,CASNEQGARNSPLHF,TGTGCCAGCAACGAACAGGGGGCGCGTAATTCACCCCTCCACTTT
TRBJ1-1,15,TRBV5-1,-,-,CASSLVEHMNTEAFF,TGCGCCAGCAGCTTGGTGGAACATATGAACACTGAAGCTTTCTTT
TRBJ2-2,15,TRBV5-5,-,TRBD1,CASSPYRGHTGELFF,TGTGCCAGCAGCCCTTACAGGGGGCACACCGGGGAGCTGTTTTTT
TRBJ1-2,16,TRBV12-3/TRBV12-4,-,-,CASSPAGPPLNYGYTF,TGTGCCAGCAGCCCCGCGGGCCCACCTCTTAACTATGGCTACACCTTC
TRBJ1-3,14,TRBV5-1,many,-,CASSEQGTGNTIYF,TGCGCCAGCAGCGAACAGGGTACTGGAAACACCATATATTTT
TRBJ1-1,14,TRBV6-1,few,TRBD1,CASRTGGMNTEAFF,TGTGCCAGCAGGACAGGGGGCATGAACACTGAAGCTTTCTTT
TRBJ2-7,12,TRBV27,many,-,CASSLEGNEQYF,TGTGCCAGCAGTTTGGAGGGTAACGAGCAGTACTTC
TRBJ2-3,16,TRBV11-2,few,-,CASSLYAIGGLDTQYF,TGTGCCAGCAGCCTTTATGCGATAGGGGGGTTGGATACGCAGTATTTT
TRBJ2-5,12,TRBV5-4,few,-,CASSFPQETQYF,TGTGCCAGCAGCTTCCCCCAAGAGACCCAGTACTTC